This TCR beta chain originates from a study of OX40 agonist ivuxolimab in advanced cancers. In the study overall: Ivuxolimab was an agonistic, fully human IgG2 monoclonal antibody directed against OX40 (CD134), a costimulatory receptor. Intravenous ivuxolimab was administered to patients every 2 weeks at six dose levels: 0.01, 0.1, 0.3, 1.5, 3 and 10 mg/kg. Among the approximately 54 dose-escalation patients, some 20 had hepatocellular carcinoma, roughly 15 melanoma, 9 renal cell carcinoma and 9 head and neck cancer. A male proportion of 70% to 90% and a mean age of around 60 years, ranging from roughly 20 to 80, were recorded for the dose-escalation cohort. Patients were allowed to have had prior anti-PD-1, anti-PD-L1 or anti-CTLA-4 therapy, and around 41% of the dose-escalation patients had previously received checkpoint inhibitors. Partial responses were achieved by three dose-escalation patients, of whom one had hepatocellular carcinoma and two had cutaneous melanoma. The purpose of peripheral TCRbeta sequencing was to test whether ivuxolimab changed TCR sequence diversity and led to clonal T-cell expansion. The paper covers the monotherapy dose-escalation part of the phase I ivuxolimab trial, which included N ≈ 54 patients. Points the paper makes about the study in general: Clonal expansion of both CD4+ and CD8+ blood T cells was observed from baseline to week 6 at doses 0.1 to 3.0 mg/kg. After ivuxolimab, expanded clones were on average more numerous among CD8+ T cells than among CD4+ T cells. Low levels of normalized T-cell clonal expansion were also seen in some patients who did not respond. Partial responders in the 0.1-3.0 mg/kg groups had among the lowest normalized peripheral clonal expansion, especially among CD8+ T cells. The antigen specificity of the peripheral T cells that underwent clonal expansion was not determined.

A remark on this clone: Its antigen is currently not known. It has no much larger one-base neighbor in the sample; base qualities were not kept.

According to the germline V gene, CDR1 reads MGHRA and CDR2 reads YSYEKL. Counted from cysteine to phenylalanine, this CDR3 has 15 amino acids. The read is trimmed to its CDR3 DNA, 45 bases read in frame from base 1. V is pared back by 0 bases and J by 0 bases, with 8 bases lying between the germline termini. Genomic DNA was extracted from sorted cells for sequencing of the TCRbeta CDR3 region. The immunoSEQ Assay was used to sequence the TCRbeta CDR3 regions. TCRdb carries this immuneACCESS record with in-frame sequences only. Its versions omit some clonotypes, under half of them owing to an unresolved V gene in the studies checked, with the rest unexplained. The table for this sample lists some 78,000 clones; about 88% of them were counted only once. About 0.89% of the sample is taken by the ten largest. The trial excluded patients who had a history of autoimmune disease or who were on systemic immunosuppression. Peripheral blood for TCR sequencing was collected from all dose cohorts at baseline, on cycle 4 day 1, and on cycle 7 day 1. Samples were obtained from an open-label, multicenter, first-in-human phase I dose-escalation trial of ivuxolimab. Adults with locally advanced or metastatic melanoma, renal cell carcinoma, hepatocellular carcinoma or head and neck squamous cell carcinoma were enrolled in the trial. CD4+ and CD8+ T cells were sorted separately from peripheral blood before TCR sequencing.

This clonotype originated in an adult with an advanced solid tumor such as melanoma, head and neck, liver or kidney cancer. The sample consisted of CD4+ or CD8+ T cells sorted from blood, taken in a trial of the OX40 agonist ivuxolimab. The chain employs TRBV4-1 and TRBJ2-5, with the D gene too uncertain to name. This receptor has the CDR3 CASSQDEHHQETQYF. The DNA is as follows: TGCGCCAGCAGCCAAGATGAGCACCACCAAGAGACCCAGTACTTC.